This T cell receptor beta chain was recovered during a study of metastatic and nonmetastatic thyroid tumors. Across the whole study: Repertoire data that came from the blood and tumor or nodule tissue of malignant and benign thyroid patients were compared.

All patients were untreated before thyroid surgery. This clone qualifies as medium-sized (0.01 to 0.1%). CDR1 LGHNT and CDR2 FRNRAP come from the germline V gene. This CDR3 contains 16 residues. V lost 2 bases, J lost 4 bases, and 10 bases stayed unmatched. TCRdb re-clonotyped the PCR reads through MiXCR. This table has around 13,000 clones, around a third appearing once. Sequenced: tumor tissue. The chain carries TRBV12-5 and TRBJ1-1, with 7 bases identical to TRBD1. The receptor was derived from a male donor with papillary thyroid cancer or a benign thyroid nodule (not recorded which). Some clones in this sample may be carry-over from other donors' samples. Here the CDR3 DNA reads TGTGCTAGTGGTTTGACCCGTACAGGGGACGGCACTGAAGCTTTCTTT. The encoded protein is CASGLTRTGDGTEAFF.